This entry features one TCR beta chain sequence. After removal of 1 base from V and 4 bases from J, the junction contained 6 bases not matched to a gene. CDR1 is SGHRS and CDR2 is YFSETQ in the germline V gene. CDR3 size: 16 residues. Assay: immunoSEQ multiplex PCR; the TCRdb copy retains only in-frame clones and omits some. The repertoire holds about 270,000 clones, over 70% seen once, with 8% to 9.5% in the top ten. The data are from a study of blood T cell repertoires in COVID-19. Whole-study context: The origin of the acute and convalescent COVID-19 samples was the United States, Italy and Spain. PBMCs, B-cell-depleted T cells, or T cells provided the cDNA or gDNA that made up the material.

The clonotype originates from a human donor in a cohort sampled during active COVID-19. V and J are TRBV5-1 and TRBJ2-2; TRBD2 matches at 8 bases. Sequencing was carried out using peripheral blood. CDR3 DNA sequence: TGCGCCAGCAGCTTGAGATCAACTAGCGGCACCGGGGAGCTGTTTTTT. Translation gives CASSLRSTSGTGELFF.